This T cell receptor beta chain is drawn from a study of cytomegalovirus exposure and HLA in healthy donors. Study-wide background: Falling in the Caucasian-associated ancestry cluster were about 83% of a few hundred genotyped donors. Findings of the study overall: Reportedly, HLA-A and HLA-B alleles of most subjects were accurately predicted from TCR beta. In presence/absence analyses, roughly uniform sequencing depth across donors was assumed.

Comments on this clone: Its target is not known.

PCR amplification relied on 60 Vbeta primers (plus 13 Jbeta primers). TCRdb's table, derived via immunoSEQ multiplex PCR, lists solely in-frame clones and lacks some. This table holds about 160,000 clones, around 84% found once. With 2 bases clipped from V and 5 bases from J, the junction kept 5 bases outside the gene matches. The germline V gene has CDR1 MNHEY and CDR2 SVGAGI. The CDR3 is made up of 15 amino acids. The sequenced sample consisted of PBMCs. The rearrangement joins TRBV6-5 to TRBJ2-7, with TRBD2 matching 11 bases. The sequence derives from a male donor in good health and CMV-seropositive. The CDR3 is CASSYHRSGGDEQYF. CDR3 coding DNA: TGTGCCAGCAGTTACCATCGTAGCGGGGGGGACGAGCAGTACTTC.